One sample yielded the 5 T cell receptor beta chains listed below, sequenced in a study of Ad26.COV2.S vaccination and SARS-CoV-2 variants. Noted treatment: 19 received Ad26.COV2.S at low or high dose, single or two shots; 5 received placebo; per-sample allocation not given. Material that was analyzed had been drawn on day 63 after the first vaccine or placebo injection. The data were produced by immunoSEQ multiplex PCR, yet TCRdb's version contains in-frame clones alone and is incomplete. The sample contains around 320,000 clones, over 80% of which appear only once. Sequenced here: peripheral blood, sampled in a trial of Ad26.COV2.S vaccine versus placebo. These TCRs come from a person aged 18-60 years who received the Ad26.COV2.S COVID-19 vaccine or a placebo.

Concerning this clone itself: Other DNA sequences within the sample encode an identical CDR3. The gene calls are TRBV5-1 and TRBJ2-2; D is perhaps TRBD1 (6 bases). V lost 1 base and J 4 bases, leaving 8 bases between the germline ends. The V gene's germline CDR1 is SGHRS and CDR2 YFSETQ. This CDR3 is 14 amino acids long. The CDR3, as DNA: TGCGCCAGCAGCTTGCTGGACAGCACCGGGGAGCTGTTTTTT. This codes for CASSLLDSTGELFF.

Notes on this clone: The junction and the germline gene differ at one end; a read error may be behind it. In DNA, the CDR3 is TGTGCCAGCAGCGACAGGGGGCGCTCCCACGAGCAGTACTTC. Translating it yields CASSDRGRSHEQYF. The chain employs TRBV11-1 and TRBJ2-7; 10 bases map to TRBD1. This CDR3 spans 14 amino acids. CDR1 SGHAT and CDR2 FQDESV come from the germline V gene (reference sequence).

The V call is TRBV7-2, the J call TRBJ2-2; D not resolved. The germline V and J ends were trimmed by 3 bases and 1 base, with 6 bases remaining between them. The CDR3 sequence is 14 residues long. Germline lookup yields CDR1 SGHTA and CDR2 FQGNSA. CDR3 residues: CASSFFWNTGELFF. In DNA form, the CDR3 reads TGTGCCAGCAGCTTCTTCTGGAACACCGGGGAGCTGTTTTTT.

The genes are TRBV7-9 and TRBJ1-2; D may be TRBD1 (5 bases). The CDR3 has 14 amino acids. Germline V gene lookup returns CDR1 SEHNR and CDR2 FQNEAQ (reference sequence). The V gene lost 2 bases and the J gene lost 6 bases, with 13 bases spanning the gap. The CDR3 bases are TGTGCCAGCAGCTTAAAAGCAGGGTTCCATGGCTACACCTTC. Translating gives CASSLKAGFHGYTF. Full variable domain (remainder filled in from reference TRBV7-9 and TRBJ1-2): DTGVSQNPRHKITKRGQNVTFRCDPISEHNRLYWYRQTLGQGPEFLTYFQNEAQLEKSRLLSDRFSAERPKGSFSTLEIQRTEQGDSAMYLCASSLKAGFHGYTFGSGTRLTVV.

The rearrangement uses TRBV19 and TRBJ1-4; the D is unclear. From germline, CDR1 is LNHDA and CDR2 SQIVND (reference sequence). The ends were cut back, 5 bases at V and 4 bases at J, with 11 bases in the middle. The CDR3 runs 14 residues. The CDR3 coding sequence is TGTGCCAGTAGTCTTGTAACACTTAATGAAAAACTGTTTTTT. Translating gives CASSLVTLNEKLFF.